This TCR beta chain was sequenced for a study of blood T cell repertoires in COVID-19. Study context: Samples taken during acute and convalescent COVID-19 were collected in the United States, Italy and Spain.

Followed over time, Seattle patients had been enrolled while infection was active. The CDR3 has 15 residues. V was shortened by 6 bases and J by 2 bases, with 14 bases between the two germline ends. The germline V gene has CDR1 SGHAT and CDR2 FQNNGV. Source study methods: Scientists estimated how many nucleated cells there were by amplifying reference gene primers. Sequencing was performed with immunoSEQ multiplex PCR; in TCRdb, only in-frame clones are kept and a portion is missing. V, J and clone size are those of that table, while D and trimming were read from the DNA. The sample includes about 370,000 clones, 70% to 90% of them seen just once.

The specimen was peripheral blood. This clonotype was obtained from a woman aged 25 to 45 with COVID-19, enrolled during active disease. This sequence joins TRBV11-2 and TRBJ1-5, with a weak D call TRBD1 (6 bases). CDR3: CASSLGGEGNQPQHF. CDR3 nucleotide sequence: TGTGCCAGCAGTCTAGGGGGGGAAGGCAATCAGCCCCAGCATTTT.